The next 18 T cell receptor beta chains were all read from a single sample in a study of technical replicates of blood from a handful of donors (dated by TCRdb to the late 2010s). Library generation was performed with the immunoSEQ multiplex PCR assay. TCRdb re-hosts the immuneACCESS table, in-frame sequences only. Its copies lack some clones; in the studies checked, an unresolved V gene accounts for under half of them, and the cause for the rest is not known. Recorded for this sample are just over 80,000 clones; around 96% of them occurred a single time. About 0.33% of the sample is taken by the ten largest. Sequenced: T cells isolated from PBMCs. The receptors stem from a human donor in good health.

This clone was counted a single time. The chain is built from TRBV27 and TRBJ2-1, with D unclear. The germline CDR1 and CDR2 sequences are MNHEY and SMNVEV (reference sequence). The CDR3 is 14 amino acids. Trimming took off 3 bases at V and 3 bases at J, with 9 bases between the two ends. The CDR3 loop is CASSFQRLYNEQFF. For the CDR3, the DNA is TGTGCCAGCAGTTTCCAGCGTCTCTACAATGAGCAGTTCTTC.

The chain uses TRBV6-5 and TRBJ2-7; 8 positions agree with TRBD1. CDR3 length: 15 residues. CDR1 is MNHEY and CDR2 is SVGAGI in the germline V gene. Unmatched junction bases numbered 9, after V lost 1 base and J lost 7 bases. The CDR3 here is CASSYWETGAWEQYF. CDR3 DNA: TGTGCCAGCAGTTACTGGGAGACAGGGGCTTGGGAGCAGTACTTC.

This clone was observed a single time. This CDR3 is CASSYRSSYNEQFF. Written as DNA, the CDR3 is TGTGCCAGCAGTTACAGGAGCTCCTACAATGAGCAGTTCTTC. This chain links TRBV6-5 with TRBJ2-1; D remains unclear. This CDR3 is built from 14 residues. The V gene's germline CDR1 is MNHEY and CDR2 SVGAGI. Trimming took 2 bases from V and 0 from J, leaving 5 bases between them.

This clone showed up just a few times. In DNA form, the CDR3 reads TGCGCCAGCAGCTGGAAGGAAGGGGGACAGACTGAAGCTTTCTTT. This translates into CASSWKEGGQTEAFF. V and J are TRBV4-1 and TRBJ1-1; 7 positions match TRBD1. Germline trimming cut 5 bases from V and 5 bases from J; bases unmatched to any gene: 11. The germline gives CDR1 MGHRA, CDR2 YSYEKL. The CDR3 length is 15 residues.

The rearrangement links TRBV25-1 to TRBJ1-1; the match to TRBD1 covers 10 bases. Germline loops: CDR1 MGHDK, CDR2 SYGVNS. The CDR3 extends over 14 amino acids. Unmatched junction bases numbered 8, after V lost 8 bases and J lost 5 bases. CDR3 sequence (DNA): TGTGCCAGCTCCTCGACAGGGGGCTATACTGAAGCTTTCTTT. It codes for CASSSTGGYTEAFF.

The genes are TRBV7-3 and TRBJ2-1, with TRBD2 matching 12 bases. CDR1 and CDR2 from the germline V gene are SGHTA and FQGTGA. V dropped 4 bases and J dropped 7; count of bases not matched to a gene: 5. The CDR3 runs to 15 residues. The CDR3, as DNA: TGTGCCAGCAGCTCAATAGGGACTAGCGGGAATGAGCAGTTCTTC. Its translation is CASSSIGTSGNEQFF.

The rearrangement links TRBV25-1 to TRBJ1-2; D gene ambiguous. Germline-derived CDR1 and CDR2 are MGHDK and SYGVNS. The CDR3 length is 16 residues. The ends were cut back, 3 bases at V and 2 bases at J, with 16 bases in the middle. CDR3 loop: CASSDAPGRTNYGYTF. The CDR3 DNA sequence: TGTGCCAGCAGTGACGCCCCTGGGAGGACGAACTATGGCTACACCTTC.

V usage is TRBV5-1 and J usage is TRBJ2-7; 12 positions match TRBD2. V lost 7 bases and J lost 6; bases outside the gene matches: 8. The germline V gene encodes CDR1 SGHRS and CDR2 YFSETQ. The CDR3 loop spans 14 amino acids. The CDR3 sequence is CASQTSGSQSEQYF. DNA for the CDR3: TGCGCCAGCCAGACTAGCGGGAGTCAGAGCGAGCAGTACTTC.

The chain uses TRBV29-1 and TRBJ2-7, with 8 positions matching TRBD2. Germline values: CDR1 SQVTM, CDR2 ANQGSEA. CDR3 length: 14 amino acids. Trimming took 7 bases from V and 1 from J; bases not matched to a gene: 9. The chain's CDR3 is CSGVKAGDSYEQYF. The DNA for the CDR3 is TGCAGCGGGGTCAAAGCGGGAGATTCCTACGAGCAGTACTTC.

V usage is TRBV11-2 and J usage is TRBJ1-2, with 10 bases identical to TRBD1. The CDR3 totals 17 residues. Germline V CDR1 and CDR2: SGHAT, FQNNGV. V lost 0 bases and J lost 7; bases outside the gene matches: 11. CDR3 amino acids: CASSLDPGQGGWRGYTF. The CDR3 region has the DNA TGTGCCAGCAGCTTAGATCCCGGACAGGGGGGTTGGCGTGGCTACACCTTC. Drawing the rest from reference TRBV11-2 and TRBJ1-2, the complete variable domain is EAGVAQSPRYKIIEKRQSVAFWCNPISGHATLYWYQQILGQGPKLLIQFQNNGVVDDSQLPKDRFSAERLKGVDSTLKIQPAKLEDSAVYLCASSLDPGQGGWRGYTFGSGTRLTVV.

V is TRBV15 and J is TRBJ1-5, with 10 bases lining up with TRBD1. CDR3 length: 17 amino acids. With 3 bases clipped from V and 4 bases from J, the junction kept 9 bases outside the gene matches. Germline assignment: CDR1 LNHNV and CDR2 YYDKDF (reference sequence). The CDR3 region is CATSRPAGDRGNQPQHF. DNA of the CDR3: TGTGCCACCAGCAGGCCCGCCGGGGACAGGGGAAATCAGCCCCAGCATTTT.

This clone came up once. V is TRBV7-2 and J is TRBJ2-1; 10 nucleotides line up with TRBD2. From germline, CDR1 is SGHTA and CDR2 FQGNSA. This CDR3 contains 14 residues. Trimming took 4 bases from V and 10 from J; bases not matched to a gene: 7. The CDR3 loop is CASSWTSGNREQFF. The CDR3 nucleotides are TGTGCCAGCAGCTGGACTAGCGGTAATAGGGAGCAGTTCTTC.

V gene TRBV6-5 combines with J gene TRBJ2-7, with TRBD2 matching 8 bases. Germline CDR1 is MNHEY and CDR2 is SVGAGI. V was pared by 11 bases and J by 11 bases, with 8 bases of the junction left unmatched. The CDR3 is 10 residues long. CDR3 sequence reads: CAVGRGEEYF. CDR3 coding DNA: TGTGCCGTCGGGAGGGGGGAGGAGTACTTC.

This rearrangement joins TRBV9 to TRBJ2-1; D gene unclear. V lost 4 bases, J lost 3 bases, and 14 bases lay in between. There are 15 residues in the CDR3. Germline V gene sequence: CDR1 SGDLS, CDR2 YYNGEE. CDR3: CASSLRGTDYNEQFF. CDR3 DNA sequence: TGTGCCAGCAGCCTCCGAGGAACCGACTACAATGAGCAGTTCTTC. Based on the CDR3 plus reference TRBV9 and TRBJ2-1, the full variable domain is DSGVTQTPKHLITATGQRVTLRCSPRSGDLSVYWYQQSLDQGLQFLIQYYNGEERAKGNILERFSAQQFPDLHSELNLSSLELGDSALYFCASSLRGTDYNEQFFGPGTRLTVL.

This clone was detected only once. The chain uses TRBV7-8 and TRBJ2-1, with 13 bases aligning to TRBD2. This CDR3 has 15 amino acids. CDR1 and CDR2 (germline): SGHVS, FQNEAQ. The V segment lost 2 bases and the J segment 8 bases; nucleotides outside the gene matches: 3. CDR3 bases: TGTGCCAGCAGCTTAACTAGCGGGAGGGTCTATGAGCAGTTCTTC. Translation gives CASSLTSGRVYEQFF.

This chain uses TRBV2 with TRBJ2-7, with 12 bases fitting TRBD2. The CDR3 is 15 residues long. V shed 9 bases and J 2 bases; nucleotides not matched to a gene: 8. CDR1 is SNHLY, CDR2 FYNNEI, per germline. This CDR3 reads CARGKTSGSPYEQYF. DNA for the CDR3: TGTGCCAGGGGGAAGACTAGCGGGAGCCCCTACGAGCAGTACTTC.

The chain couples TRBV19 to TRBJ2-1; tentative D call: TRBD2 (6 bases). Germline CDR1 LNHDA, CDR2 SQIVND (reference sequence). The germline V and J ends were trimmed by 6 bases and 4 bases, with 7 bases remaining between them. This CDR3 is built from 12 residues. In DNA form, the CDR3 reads TGTGCCAGTAGCGGGAGTTACAATGAGCAGTTCTTC. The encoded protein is CASSGSYNEQFF.

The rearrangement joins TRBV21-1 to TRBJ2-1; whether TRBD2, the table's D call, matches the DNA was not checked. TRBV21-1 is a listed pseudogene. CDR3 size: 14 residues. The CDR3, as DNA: TGTGCCAGCAGCAAAGATGGCGGGGACAATGAGCAGTTCTTC. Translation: CASSKDGGDNEQFF.